A selection of T cell receptor beta chains follows, all from one sample in a study of T cells in Graves' hyperthyroidism and ophthalmopathy. MiXCR, run by TCRdb on the multiplex PCR reads, gives a single entry per CDR3 protein. The sample carries fewer than 250,000 distinct CDR3 sequences, about 17% recorded once. Sequencing was performed on blood. These receptors all stem from a woman aged 18-35 years with Graves' ophthalmopathy. Both conserved end residues are part of each CDR3. The order of the fields is clone size, V gene, J gene, D gene, CDR3 protein, CDR3 DNA. D genes are given only for firm matches. Part of the rows lack a size; the others show once, few, many or a class for expanded clones.

abundance: many; v_gene: TRBV20-1; j_gene: TRBJ1-5; d_gene: NA; CDR3aa: CSARKTGLEPQPQHF; CDR3nt: TGCAGTGCCCGTAAGACAGGTCTCGAGCCTCAGCCCCAGCATTTT
abundance: NA; v_gene: TRBV20-1; j_gene: TRBJ1-1; d_gene: TRBD1; CDR3aa: CSASILRTGYDTEAFF; CDR3nt: TGCAGTGCTAGCATACTACGGACAGGGTATGACACTGAAGCTTTCTTT
abundance: many; v_gene: TRBV7-9; j_gene: TRBJ2-7; d_gene: NA; CDR3aa: CASSWDSEGYEQYF; CDR3nt: TGTGCCAGCAGCTGGGACTCGGAGGGCTACGAGCAGTACTTC
abundance: many; v_gene: TRBV9; j_gene: TRBJ2-3; d_gene: TRBD1; CDR3aa: CASSTYRGSTDTQYF; CDR3nt: TGTGCCAGCAGCACTTACAGGGGTAGCACAGATACGCAGTATTTT
abundance: many; v_gene: TRBV7-3; j_gene: TRBJ2-1; d_gene: TRBD2; CDR3aa: CASSLRLAGDPGNEQFF; CDR3nt: TGTGCCAGCAGCCTGAGACTAGCGGGAGATCCGGGTAATGAGCAGTTCTTC
abundance: many; v_gene: TRBV27; j_gene: TRBJ1-2; d_gene: TRBD1; CDR3aa: CASSFGPGQGNLHGYTF; CDR3nt: TGTGCCAGCAGTTTTGGGCCAGGACAGGGGAATCTTCATGGCTACACCTTC
abundance: NA; v_gene: TRBV6-2/TRBV6-3; j_gene: TRBJ2-1; d_gene: NA; CDR3aa: CASSSDYYNEQFF; CDR3nt: TGTGCCAGCAGTTCCGACTACTACAATGAGCAGTTCTTC
abundance: many; v_gene: TRBV28; j_gene: TRBJ2-1; d_gene: NA; CDR3aa: CASSLDTSYNEQFF; CDR3nt: TGTGCCAGCAGTTTAGATACCTCCTACAATGAGCAGTTCTTC
abundance: few; v_gene: TRBV4-1; j_gene: TRBJ2-2; d_gene: NA; CDR3aa: CASSQEIQFAGITGELFF; CDR3nt: TGCGCCAGCAGCCAAGAAATCCAGTTCGCGGGAATCACCGGGGAGCTGTTTTTT
abundance: NA; v_gene: TRBV12-3/TRBV12-4; j_gene: TRBJ1-2; d_gene: TRBD1; CDR3aa: CASSFEGQPTSGGYTF; CDR3nt: TGTGCCAGCAGTTTTGAGGGACAGCCTACTTCAGGTGGCTACACCTTC
abundance: NA; v_gene: TRBV3-1; j_gene: TRBJ2-1; d_gene: NA; CDR3aa: CASSLPAGLYNEQFF; CDR3nt: TGTGCCAGCAGCCTGCCGGCAGGGCTCTACAATGAGCAGTTCTTC
abundance: many; v_gene: TRBV7-2; j_gene: TRBJ2-7; d_gene: NA; CDR3aa: CASQGGSSYEQYF; CDR3nt: TGTGCCAGTCAAGGGGGGAGCTCCTACGAGCAGTACTTC
abundance: many; v_gene: TRBV30; j_gene: TRBJ1-1; d_gene: NA; CDR3aa: CAWTREWSAEAFF; CDR3nt: TGTGCCTGGACTCGGGAATGGTCCGCTGAAGCTTTCTTT
abundance: many; v_gene: TRBV4-1; j_gene: TRBJ1-1; d_gene: NA; CDR3aa: CASSQVLQALNTEAFF; CDR3nt: TGCGCCAGCAGCCAAGTTTTACAGGCCCTGAACACTGAAGCTTTCTTT
abundance: NA; v_gene: TRBV11-2; j_gene: TRBJ2-4; d_gene: NA; CDR3aa: CASSPGGPLRMNIQYF; CDR3nt: TGTGCCAGCAGCCCCGGCGGGCCGCTTCGGATGAACATTCAGTACTTC
abundance: once; v_gene: TRBV20-1; j_gene: TRBJ2-7; d_gene: NA; CDR3aa: CSVERQGTTYEQYF; CDR3nt: TGCAGTGTGGAGCGACAGGGGACTACCTACGAGCAGTACTTC
abundance: many; v_gene: TRBV2; j_gene: TRBJ1-4; d_gene: NA; CDR3aa: CASSMTRAATNEKLFF; CDR3nt: TGTGCCAGCAGCATGACACGCGCTGCAACTAATGAAAAACTGTTTTTT